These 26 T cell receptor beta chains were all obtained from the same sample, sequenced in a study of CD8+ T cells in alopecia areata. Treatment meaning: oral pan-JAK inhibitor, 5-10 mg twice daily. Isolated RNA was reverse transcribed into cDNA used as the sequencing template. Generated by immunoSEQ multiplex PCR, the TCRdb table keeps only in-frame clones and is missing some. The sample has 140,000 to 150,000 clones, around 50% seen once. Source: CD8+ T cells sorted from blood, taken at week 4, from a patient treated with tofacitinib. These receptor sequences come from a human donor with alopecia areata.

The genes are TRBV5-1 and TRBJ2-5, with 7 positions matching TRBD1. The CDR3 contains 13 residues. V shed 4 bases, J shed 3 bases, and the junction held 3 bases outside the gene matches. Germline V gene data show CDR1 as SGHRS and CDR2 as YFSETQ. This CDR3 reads CASSPTGEETQYF. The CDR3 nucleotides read TGCGCCAGCAGCCCAACAGGGGAAGAGACCCAGTACTTC.

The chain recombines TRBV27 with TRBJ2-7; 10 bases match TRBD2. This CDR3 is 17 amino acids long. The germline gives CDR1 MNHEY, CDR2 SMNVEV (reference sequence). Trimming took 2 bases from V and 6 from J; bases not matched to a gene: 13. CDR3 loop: CASSLLSGAGGPGEQYF. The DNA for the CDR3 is TGTGCCAGCAGTTTACTCTCCGGAGCGGGGGGGCCGGGCGAGCAGTACTTC.

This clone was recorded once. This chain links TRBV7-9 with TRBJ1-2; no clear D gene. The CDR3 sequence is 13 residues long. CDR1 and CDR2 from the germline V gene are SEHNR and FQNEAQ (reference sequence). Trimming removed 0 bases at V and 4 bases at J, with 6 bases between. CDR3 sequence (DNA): TGTGCCAGCAGCTTAGCTCGGGGCTATGGCTACACCTTC. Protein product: CASSLARGYGYTF.

The CDR3 sequence: CAGTGMNTEAFF. CDR3 coding DNA: TGTGCGGGGACAGGCATGAACACTGAAGCTTTCTTT. J is TRBJ1-1 and V is TRBV30, with TRBD1 matching 8 bases. CDR1 GTSNPN and CDR2 SVGIG come from the germline V gene (reference sequence). CDR3 length: 12 residues.

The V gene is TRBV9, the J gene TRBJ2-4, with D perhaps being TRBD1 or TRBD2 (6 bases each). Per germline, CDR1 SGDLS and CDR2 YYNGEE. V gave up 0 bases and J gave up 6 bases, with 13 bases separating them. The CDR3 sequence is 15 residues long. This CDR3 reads CASSVDTGAGNIQYF. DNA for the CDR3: TGTGCCAGCAGCGTAGATACGGGGGCGGGAAACATTCAGTACTTC.

The CDR3 protein is CAWSVLVVNEQFF. The CDR3 DNA reads TGTGCCTGGAGTGTACTGGTGGTCAATGAGCAGTTCTTC. The V gene is TRBV30, the J gene TRBJ2-1; D remains unclear. Per the germline V gene, CDR1 is GTSNPN and CDR2 is SVGIG (reference sequence). The germline V and J ends were trimmed by 0 bases and 6 bases, with 9 bases remaining between them. The CDR3 sequence is 13 residues long.

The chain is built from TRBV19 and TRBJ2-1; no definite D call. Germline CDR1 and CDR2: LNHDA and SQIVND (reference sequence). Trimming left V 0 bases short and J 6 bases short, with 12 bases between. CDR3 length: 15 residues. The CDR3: CASSIDLEVGNEQFF. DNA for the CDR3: TGTGCCAGTAGTATAGATCTAGAGGTGGGCAATGAGCAGTTCTTC.

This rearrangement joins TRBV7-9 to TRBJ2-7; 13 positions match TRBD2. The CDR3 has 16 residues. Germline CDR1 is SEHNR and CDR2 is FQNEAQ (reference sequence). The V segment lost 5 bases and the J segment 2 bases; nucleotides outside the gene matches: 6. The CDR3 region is CASSRIGLAGAYEQYF. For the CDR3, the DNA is TGTGCCAGCAGCCGTATAGGACTAGCGGGGGCCTACGAGCAGTACTTC. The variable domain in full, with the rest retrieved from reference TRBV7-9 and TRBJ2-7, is DTGVSQNPRHKITKRGQNVTFRCDPISEHNRLYWYRQTLGQGPEFLTYFQNEAQLEKSRLLSDRFSAERPKGSFSTLEIQRTEQGDSAMYLCASSRIGLAGAYEQYFGPGTRLTVT.

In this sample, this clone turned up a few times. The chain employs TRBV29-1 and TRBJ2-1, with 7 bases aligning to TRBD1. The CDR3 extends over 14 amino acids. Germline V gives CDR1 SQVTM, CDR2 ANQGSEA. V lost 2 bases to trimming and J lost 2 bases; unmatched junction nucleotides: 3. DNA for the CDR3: TGCAGCGTTGAACAGACAGGGACCTACAATGAGCAGTTCTTC. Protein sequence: CSVEQTGTYNEQFF.

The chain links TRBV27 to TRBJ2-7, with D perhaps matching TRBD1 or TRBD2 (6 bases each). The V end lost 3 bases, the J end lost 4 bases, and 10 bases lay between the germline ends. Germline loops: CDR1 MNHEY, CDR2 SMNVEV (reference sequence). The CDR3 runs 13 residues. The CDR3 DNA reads TGTGCCAGCAGTTTGGGGGGCGAATACGAGCAGTACTTC. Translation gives CASSLGGEYEQYF.

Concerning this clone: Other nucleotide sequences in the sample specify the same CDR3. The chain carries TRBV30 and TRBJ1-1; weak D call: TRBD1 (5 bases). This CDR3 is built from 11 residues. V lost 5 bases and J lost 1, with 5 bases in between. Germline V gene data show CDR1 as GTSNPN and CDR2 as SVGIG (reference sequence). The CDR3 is CAWGQNTEAFF. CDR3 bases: TGTGCCTGGGGACAGAACACTGAAGCTTTCTTT.

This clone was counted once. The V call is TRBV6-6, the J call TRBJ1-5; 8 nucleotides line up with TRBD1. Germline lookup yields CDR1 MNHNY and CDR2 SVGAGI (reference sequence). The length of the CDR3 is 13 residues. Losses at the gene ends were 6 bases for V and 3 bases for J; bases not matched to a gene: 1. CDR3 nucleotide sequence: TGTGCCAGCAGGACAGGGGTCAATCAGCCCCAGCATTTT. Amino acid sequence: CASRTGVNQPQHF.

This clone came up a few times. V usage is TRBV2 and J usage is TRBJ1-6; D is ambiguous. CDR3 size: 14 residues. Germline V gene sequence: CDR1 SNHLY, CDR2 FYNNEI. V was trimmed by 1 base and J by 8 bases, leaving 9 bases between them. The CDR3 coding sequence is TGTGCCAGCAGTGAAGTGGGTTTAGATTCACCCCTCCACTTT. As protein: CASSEVGLDSPLHF.

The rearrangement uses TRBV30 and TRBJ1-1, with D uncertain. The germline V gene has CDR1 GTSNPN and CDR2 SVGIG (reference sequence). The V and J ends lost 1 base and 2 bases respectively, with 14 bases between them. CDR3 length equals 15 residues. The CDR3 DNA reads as TGTGCCTGGAGTGGTAACAGCGCCTCCAACACTGAAGCTTTCTTT. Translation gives CAWSGNSASNTEAFF.

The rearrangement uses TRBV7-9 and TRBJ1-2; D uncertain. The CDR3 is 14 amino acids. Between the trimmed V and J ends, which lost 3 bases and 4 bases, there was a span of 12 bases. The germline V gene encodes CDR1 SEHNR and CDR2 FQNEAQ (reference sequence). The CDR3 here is CASSFQAQFYGYTF. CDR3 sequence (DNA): TGTGCCAGCAGCTTTCAGGCCCAGTTCTATGGCTACACCTTC.

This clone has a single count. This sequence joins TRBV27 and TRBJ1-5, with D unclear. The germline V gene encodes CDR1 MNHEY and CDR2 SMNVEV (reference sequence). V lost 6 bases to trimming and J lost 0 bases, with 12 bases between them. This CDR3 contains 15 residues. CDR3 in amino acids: CASSSLGFSNQPQHF. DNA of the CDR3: TGTGCCAGCAGCTCACTAGGGTTTAGCAATCAGCCCCAGCATTTT.

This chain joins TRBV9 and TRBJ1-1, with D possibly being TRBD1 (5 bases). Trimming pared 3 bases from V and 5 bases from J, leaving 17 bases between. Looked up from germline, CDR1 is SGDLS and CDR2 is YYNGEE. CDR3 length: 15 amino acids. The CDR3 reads CASSGVGTGGTEAFF. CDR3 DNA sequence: TGTGCCAGCAGCGGAGTGGGGACTGGGGGAACTGAAGCTTTCTTT. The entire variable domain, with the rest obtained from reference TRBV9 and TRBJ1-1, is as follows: DSGVTQTPKHLITATGQRVTLRCSPRSGDLSVYWYQQSLDQGLQFLIQYYNGEERAKGNILERFSAQQFPDLHSELNLSSLELGDSALYFCASSGVGTGGTEAFFGQGTRLTVV.

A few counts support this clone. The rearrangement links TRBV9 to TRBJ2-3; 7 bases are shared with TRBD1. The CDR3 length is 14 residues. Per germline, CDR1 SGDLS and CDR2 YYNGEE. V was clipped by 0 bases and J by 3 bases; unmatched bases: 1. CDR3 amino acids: CASSVETGTDTQYF. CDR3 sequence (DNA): TGTGCCAGCAGCGTAGAGACAGGGACAGATACGCAGTATTTT.

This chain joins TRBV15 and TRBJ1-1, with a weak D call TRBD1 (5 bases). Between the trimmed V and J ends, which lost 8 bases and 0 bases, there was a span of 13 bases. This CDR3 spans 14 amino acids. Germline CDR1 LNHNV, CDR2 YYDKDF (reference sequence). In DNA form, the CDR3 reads TGTGCCACCGGAGACAGAGCGATGAACACTGAAGCTTTCTTT. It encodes CATGDRAMNTEAFF. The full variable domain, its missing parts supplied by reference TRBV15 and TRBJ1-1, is DAMVIQNPRYQVTQFGKPVTLSCSQTLNHNVMYWYQQKSSQAPKLLFHYYDKDFNNEADTPDNFQSRRPNTSFCFLDIRSPGLGDTAMYLCATGDRAMNTEAFFGQGTRLTVV.

The CDR3 protein is CAWRGLGYTDTQYF. CDR3 bases: TGTGCCTGGAGGGGACTGGGATACACAGATACGCAGTATTTT. This chain links TRBV30 with TRBJ2-3; weak D call: TRBD2 (6 bases). This CDR3 has 14 residues. Looked up from germline, CDR1 is GTSNPN and CDR2 is SVGIG (reference sequence). V lost 3 bases and J 2 bases, leaving 12 bases between the germline ends. Supplemented by reference TRBV30 and TRBJ2-3, the full variable domain reads SQTIHQWPATLVQPVGSPLSLECTVEGTSNPNLYWYRQAAGRGLQLLFYSVGIGQISSEVPQNLSASRPQDRQFILSSKKLLLSDSGFYLCAWRGLGYTDTQYFGPGTRLTVL.

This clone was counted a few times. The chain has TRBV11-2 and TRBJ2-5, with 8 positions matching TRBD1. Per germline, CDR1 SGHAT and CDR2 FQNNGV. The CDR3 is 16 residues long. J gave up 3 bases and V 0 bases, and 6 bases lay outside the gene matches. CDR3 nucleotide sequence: TGTGCCAGCAGCTTAGATCCAGGGGGCGAAGAAGAGACCCAGTACTTC. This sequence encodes CASSLDPGGEEETQYF.

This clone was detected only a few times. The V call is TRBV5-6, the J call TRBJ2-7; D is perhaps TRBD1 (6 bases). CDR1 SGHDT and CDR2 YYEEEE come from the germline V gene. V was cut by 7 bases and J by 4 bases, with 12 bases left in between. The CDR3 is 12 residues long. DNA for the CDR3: TGTGCCAGCGGGGTTACAGGGTACGAGCAGTACTTC. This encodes CASGVTGYEQYF.

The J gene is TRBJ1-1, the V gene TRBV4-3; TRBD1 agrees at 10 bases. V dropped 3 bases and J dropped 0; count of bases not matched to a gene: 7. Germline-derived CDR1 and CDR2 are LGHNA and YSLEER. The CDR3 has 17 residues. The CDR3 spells CASSHQLDRGLNTEAFF. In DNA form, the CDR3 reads TGCGCCAGCAGCCACCAGCTAGACAGGGGGCTGAACACTGAAGCTTTCTTT.

The CDR3 region is CASSLSSGLQETQYF. Written as DNA, the CDR3 is TGTGCCAGCAGCTTGAGTTCGGGACTCCAAGAGACCCAGTACTTC. V and J are TRBV5-4 and TRBJ2-5; D may be TRBD2 (6 bases). V dropped 1 base and J dropped 1 base, with 11 bases sitting between them. CDR3 size: 15 residues. From germline, CDR1 is SGHNT and CDR2 YYREEE (reference sequence).

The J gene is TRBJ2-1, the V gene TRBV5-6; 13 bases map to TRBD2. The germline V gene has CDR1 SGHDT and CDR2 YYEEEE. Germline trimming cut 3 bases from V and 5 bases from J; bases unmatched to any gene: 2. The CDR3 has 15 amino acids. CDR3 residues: CASSYGLAGDNEQFF. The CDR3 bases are TGTGCCAGCAGCTACGGACTAGCGGGGGACAATGAGCAGTTCTTC.

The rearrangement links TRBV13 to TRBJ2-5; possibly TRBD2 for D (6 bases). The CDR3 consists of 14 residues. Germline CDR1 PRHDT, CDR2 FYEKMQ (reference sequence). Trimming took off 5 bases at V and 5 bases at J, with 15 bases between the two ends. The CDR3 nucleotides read TGTGCCAGCAGCCCCCAGGGAGGAAGCGAGACCCAGTACTTC. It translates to CASSPQGGSETQYF.